One and the same sample provided the 18 T cell receptor beta chains below, sequenced in a study of T cells in localized non-small cell lung cancer. Profiling relied on immunoSEQ multiplex PCR, and the TCRdb table lists in-frame clones only, not all of them. The table has 1,300 to 1,500 clones, roughly 24% seen once. The source material was normal lung tissue next to the tumor, sampled before any cancer treatment. Source of these receptors: a male donor aged 60 or older with stage II lung adenocarcinoma.

J is TRBJ2-7 and V is TRBV28; D is unresolved. Germline CDR1 MDHEN, CDR2 SYDVKM. The CDR3 loop spans 15 amino acids. The V end lost 2 bases, the J end lost 3 bases, and 14 bases lay between the germline ends. CDR3 amino acids: CASSLIGRSIYEQYF. CDR3 in DNA: TGTGCCAGCAGTTTAATTGGCAGATCAATCTACGAGCAGTACTTC.

This chain connects TRBV30 to TRBJ2-1; 9 nucleotides align to TRBD2. CDR3 size: 16 residues. Germline CDR1 is GTSNPN and CDR2 is SVGIG (reference sequence). V shed 2 bases, J shed 15 bases, and the junction held 20 bases outside the gene matches. The CDR3 is CAWSMRGSGRELLPFF. CDR3 in DNA: TGTGCCTGGAGTATGCGAGGTAGCGGGAGAGAATTATTACCGTTCTTC.

V usage is TRBV5-1 and J usage is TRBJ2-5; the match to TRBD2 covers 11 bases. Trimming at V came to 3 bases and at J to 0 bases, leaving 7 bases not matched to a gene. The CDR3 is 17 amino acids. From germline, CDR1 is SGHRS and CDR2 YFSETQ. The CDR3 bases are TGCGCCAGCAGCTCAGAGCCGGGACTAGCGGACCAAGAGACCCAGTACTTC. This translates into CASSSEPGLADQETQYF.

CDR3 DNA sequence: TGTGCCAGCCAGTACAGGGGCAATCAGCCCCAGCATTTT. Translating it yields CASQYRGNQPQHF. This chain joins TRBV28 and TRBJ1-5; TRBD1 is a possible D gene (6 bases). Germline CDR1 and CDR2: MDHEN and SYDVKM. Trimming cost V 8 bases and J 2 bases, with 10 bases left between them. The CDR3 extends over 13 amino acids.

The V gene is TRBV29-1, the J gene TRBJ2-3, with 9 bases fitting TRBD2. This CDR3 region has 19 residues. Trimming removed 6 bases from V and 0 bases from J; junction bases left unmatched: 19. Germline V gene sequence: CDR1 SQVTM, CDR2 ANQGSEA. CDR3 nucleotide sequence: TGCAGCGTCTCCATCTCCCTTGTTAGCGGGAGTGCTAGCACAGATACGCAGTATTTT. It is translated as CSVSISLVSGSASTDTQYF.

This clone was seen a handful of times. The J gene is TRBJ2-7, the V gene TRBV19, with unresolved D. The CDR3 is 17 amino acids. The germline V and J ends were trimmed by 5 bases and 0 bases, with 20 bases remaining between them. Germline V gene data show CDR1 as LNHDA and CDR2 as SQIVND (reference sequence). In DNA form, the CDR3 reads TGTGCCAGTAGTGCCCCCTCTAGGGCGGATAGCTCCTACGAGCAGTACTTC. Amino acids: CASSAPSRADSSYEQYF.

This chain links TRBV19 with TRBJ1-2, with a possible D match to TRBD1 (5 bases). Germline V lookup: CDR1 LNHDA, CDR2 SQIVND (reference sequence). CDR3 length: 15 residues. Trimming took off 6 bases at V and 4 bases at J, with 18 bases between the two ends. CDR3 in DNA: TGTGCCAGTAGAGACACTCCGGGACCGACCTATGGCTACACCTTC. Translation: CASRDTPGPTYGYTF. The full variable domain, with the rest looked up from reference TRBV19 and TRBJ1-2, is DGGITQSPKYLFRKEGQNVTLSCEQNLNHDAMYWYRQDPGQGLRLIYYSQIVNDFQKGDIAEGYSVSREKKESFPLTVTSAQKNPTAFYLCASRDTPGPTYGYTFGSGTRLTVV.

This chain links TRBV28 with TRBJ1-5; D remains unclear. This CDR3 spans 15 amino acids. Trimming took off 7 bases at V and 6 bases at J, with 19 bases between the two ends. The germline V gene has CDR1 MDHEN and CDR2 SYDVKM. CDR3 DNA: TGTGCCAGCATCCCCAGCAGAGGGTCGGGTCAGCCCCAGCATTTT. It codes for CASIPSRGSGQPQHF.

The genes are TRBV28 and TRBJ1-1; D gene uncertain. CDR1 MDHEN and CDR2 SYDVKM come from the germline V gene. The CDR3 runs 12 residues. V lost 2 bases, J lost 1 base, and 2 bases lay in between. The CDR3 region is CASSLQNTEAFF. DNA of the CDR3: TGTGCCAGCAGTTTACAGAACACTGAAGCTTTCTTT.

The chain combines TRBV12-5 with TRBJ1-5, with TRBD1 as a possible D gene (5 bases). Germline assignment: CDR1 LGHNT and CDR2 FRNRAP. V shed 7 bases and J shed 0 bases, with 13 bases lying between them. The CDR3 length is 15 residues. The CDR3 bases are TGTGCTAGTGCCAGGGACGGCAATAGCAATCAGCCCCAGCATTTT. Its protein is CASARDGNSNQPQHF.

A few counts support this clone. The V gene is TRBV9, the J gene TRBJ2-3; D is possibly TRBD2 (5 bases). The CDR3 is made up of 14 amino acids. Germline values: CDR1 SGDLS, CDR2 YYNGEE. V lost 4 bases to trimming and J lost 1 base, with 10 bases between them. The DNA for the CDR3 is TGTGCCAGCAGCCGAGGGAGAGGCACAGATACGCAGTATTTT. Translating it yields CASSRGRGTDTQYF. The full variable domain, its missing parts supplied by reference TRBV9 and TRBJ2-3, is DSGVTQTPKHLITATGQRVTLRCSPRSGDLSVYWYQQSLDQGLQFLIQYYNGEERAKGNILERFSAQQFPDLHSELNLSSLELGDSALYFCASSRGRGTDTQYFGPGTRLTVL.

Only a few counts were recorded for this clone. V gene TRBV9 combines with J gene TRBJ2-6, with D perhaps TRBD1 or TRBD2 (5 bases each). CDR1 is SGDLS and CDR2 is YYNGEE in the germline V gene. The V and J ends lost 10 bases and 4 bases respectively, with 15 bases between them. CDR3 length equals 14 residues. The CDR3 coding sequence is TGTGCCGGCCAGAGGGGTGCCGGGGCCAACGTCCTGACTTTC. Translating gives CAGQRGAGANVLTF.

This clone is classed as medium-sized. The chain is built from TRBV6-8 and TRBJ1-3; no reliable D call. The V end was cut by 6 bases, the J end by 0 bases, with 21 bases between. The CDR3 is made up of 18 amino acids. The germline V gene encodes CDR1 MNHGY and CDR2 SAAAGT. CDR3: CASSLYLIGLSSGNTIYF. CDR3 nucleotide sequence: TGTGCCAGCAGCCTCTATCTGATCGGACTAAGCTCTGGAAACACCATATATTTT.

This clone was picked up a small number of times. The chain employs TRBV7-7 and TRBJ1-5; no definite D call. Per the germline V gene, CDR1 is SSHAT and CDR2 is FNYEAQ (reference sequence). Trimming took 3 bases from V and 6 from J, leaving 15 bases between them. The CDR3 has 15 amino acids. The CDR3 DNA sequence: TGTGCCAGCAGCTTGTTTGAAAGCCCGGGTCAGCCCCAGCATTTT. Amino acids: CASSLFESPGQPQHF.

This clone is termed large (0.1 to 1%). V and J are TRBV19 and TRBJ2-1; D not resolved. Germline CDR1 is LNHDA and CDR2 is SQIVND (reference sequence). Trimming shortened V by 4 bases and J by 10 bases, and 8 bases separated the two germline ends. The CDR3 sequence is 11 residues long. The CDR3 is CASSNRQEQFF. In DNA form, the CDR3 reads TGTGCCAGTAGTAATCGGCAGGAGCAGTTCTTC.

The rearrangement uses TRBV7-6 and TRBJ1-2; D is possibly TRBD1 (5 bases). The CDR3 is made up of 15 amino acids. V shed 5 bases and J shed 7 bases, with 20 bases lying between them. CDR1 SGHVS and CDR2 FNYEAQ come from the germline V gene. The CDR3 protein is CASSSVGAGRVGYTF. In DNA, the CDR3 is TGTGCCAGCAGCAGCGTTGGGGCCGGCAGGGTTGGCTACACCTTC.

This chain connects TRBV25-1 to TRBJ2-2; 7 bases match TRBD2. CDR3 length: 17 residues. The ends lost 1 base at V and 3 bases at J; junction bases unmatched: 8. In germline, CDR1 is MGHDK, CDR2 SYGVNS. The CDR3 region has the DNA TGTGCCAGCAGTGAATGGGAGCGGGAAAACCACACCGGGGAGCTGTTTTTT. This sequence encodes CASSEWERENHTGELFF.

V gene TRBV6-8 combines with J gene TRBJ1-2, with 10 bases identical to TRBD1. V lost 4 bases and J lost 8; bases outside the gene matches: 10. There are 15 residues in the CDR3. Germline V gene sequence: CDR1 MNHGY, CDR2 SAAAGT. CDR3 loop: CASSSIGDRGGGYTF. In nucleotides, the CDR3 is TGTGCCAGCAGTTCTATTGGGGACAGGGGCGGCGGCTACACCTTC.